The clone carrying this T cell receptor beta chain has just one count. What it recognizes is unknown. Researchers grouped second doses given at about 4 or about 12 weeks into one pool. These data are taken from a study of T cell responses to AZD1222 COVID-19 vaccine. Findings and limits, study-wide: Without day 14 samples, only post-peak T cell repertoires were studied.

The germline CDR1 and CDR2 sequences are SGHDT and YYEEEE. V was shortened by 0 bases and J by 2 bases, with 12 bases between the two germline ends. The CDR3 is 16 residues long. TCRdb's copy holds only in-frame clones and misses some; the assay was immunoSEQ multiplex PCR. The sample consists of around 140,000 clones, approximately 90% of them appearing once. The sample here was peripheral blood, taken 28 days after the second AZD1222 dose. The clonotype comes from an adult who received the AZD1222 COVID-19 vaccine. The chain couples TRBV5-6 to TRBJ1-5; no definite D call. CDR3 region: CASSLGGGDGNQPQHF. CDR3 coding DNA: TGTGCCAGCAGCTTGGGTGGTGGCGATGGCAATCAGCCCCAGCATTTT.